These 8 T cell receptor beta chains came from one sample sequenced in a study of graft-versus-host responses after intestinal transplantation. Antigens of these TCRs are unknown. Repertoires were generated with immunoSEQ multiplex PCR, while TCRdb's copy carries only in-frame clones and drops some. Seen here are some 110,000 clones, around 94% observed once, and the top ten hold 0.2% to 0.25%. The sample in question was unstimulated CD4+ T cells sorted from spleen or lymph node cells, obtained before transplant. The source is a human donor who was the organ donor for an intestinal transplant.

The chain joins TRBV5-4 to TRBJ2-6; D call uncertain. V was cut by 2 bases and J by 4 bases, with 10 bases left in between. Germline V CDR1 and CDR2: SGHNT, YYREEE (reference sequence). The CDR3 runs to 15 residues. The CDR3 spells CASSFGPSGANVLTF. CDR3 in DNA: TGTGCCAGCAGCTTTGGGCCGTCCGGGGCCAACGTCCTGACTTTC.

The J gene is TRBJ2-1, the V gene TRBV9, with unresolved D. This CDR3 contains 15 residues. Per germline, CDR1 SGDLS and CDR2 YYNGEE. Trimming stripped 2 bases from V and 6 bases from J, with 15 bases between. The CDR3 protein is CASSVSQFQSNEQFF. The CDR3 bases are TGTGCCAGCAGCGTTTCCCAATTCCAATCCAATGAGCAGTTCTTC.

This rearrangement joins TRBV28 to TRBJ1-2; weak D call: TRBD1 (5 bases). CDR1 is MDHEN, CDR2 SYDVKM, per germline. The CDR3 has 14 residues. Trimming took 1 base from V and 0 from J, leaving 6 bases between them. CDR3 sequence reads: CASSLLGANYGYTF. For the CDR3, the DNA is TGTGCCAGCAGTTTATTGGGGGCTAACTATGGCTACACCTTC.

Written as DNA, the CDR3 is TGTGCCTGGGGAACAGGCTGGAATGAAAAACTGTTTTTT. Translated, it gives CAWGTGWNEKLFF. The chain is built from TRBV30 and TRBJ1-4, with D possibly being TRBD1 (5 bases). Deletions cut 5 bases from V and 5 bases from J, with 12 bases between. The germline V gene encodes CDR1 GTSNPN and CDR2 SVGIG (reference sequence). This CDR3 has 13 residues.

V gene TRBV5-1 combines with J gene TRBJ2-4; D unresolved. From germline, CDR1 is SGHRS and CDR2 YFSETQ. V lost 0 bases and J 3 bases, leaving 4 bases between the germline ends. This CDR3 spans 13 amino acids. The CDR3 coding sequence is TGCGCCAGCAGCTTGGAGGTCAAAAACATTCAGTACTTC. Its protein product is CASSLEVKNIQYF.

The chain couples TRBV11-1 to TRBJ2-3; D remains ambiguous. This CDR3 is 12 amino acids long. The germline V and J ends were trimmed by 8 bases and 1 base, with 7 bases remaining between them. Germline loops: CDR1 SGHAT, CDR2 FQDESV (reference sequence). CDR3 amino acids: CASDKGTDTQYF. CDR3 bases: TGTGCCAGCGACAAGGGCACAGATACGCAGTATTTT.

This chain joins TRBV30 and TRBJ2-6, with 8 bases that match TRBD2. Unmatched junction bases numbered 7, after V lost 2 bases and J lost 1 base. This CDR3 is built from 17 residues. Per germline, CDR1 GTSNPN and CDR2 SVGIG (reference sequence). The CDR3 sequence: CAWSREGPGSGANVLTF. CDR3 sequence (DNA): TGTGCCTGGAGTCGGGAGGGGCCTGGGTCTGGGGCCAACGTCCTGACTTTC.

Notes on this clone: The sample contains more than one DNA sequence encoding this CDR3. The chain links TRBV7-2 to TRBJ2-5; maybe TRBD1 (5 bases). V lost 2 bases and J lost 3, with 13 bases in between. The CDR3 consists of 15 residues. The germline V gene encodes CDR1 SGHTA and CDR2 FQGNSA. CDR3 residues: CASSLRSAREETQYF. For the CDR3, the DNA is TGTGCCAGCAGCTTAAGGTCAGCCAGGGAAGAGACCCAGTACTTC.